A single sample is the source of the 17 T cell receptor beta chains below, sequenced in a study of shared clonotypes between healthy human individuals. Method: immunoSEQ multiplex PCR; TCRdb's copy keeps in-frame clones and lacks some. The data contain some 1 million clones, 65% to 75% of them singletons. What was sequenced was memory CD4+ T cells sorted from blood. Subset noted: CD45RA-negative fraction. The receptors here all came from a man aged 18 to 29 in good health.

This sequence joins TRBV19 and TRBJ1-1; no clear D gene. V lost 5 bases and J lost 6, with 19 bases in between. Germline CDR1 is LNHDA and CDR2 is SQIVND (reference sequence). The CDR3 is 15 amino acids. The CDR3 sequence: CASSPRTDYPPEAFF. Here the CDR3 DNA reads TGTGCCAGTAGTCCGAGGACGGATTACCCTCCTGAAGCTTTCTTT. Together with reference TRBV19 and TRBJ1-1, the CDR3 gives the full variable domain: DGGITQSPKYLFRKEGQNVTLSCEQNLNHDAMYWYRQDPGQGLRLIYYSQIVNDFQKGDIAEGYSVSREKKESFPLTVTSAQKNPTAFYLCASSPRTDYPPEAFFGQGTRLTVV.

The chain employs TRBV18 and TRBJ2-3; 9 bases are shared with TRBD1. The V segment lost 3 bases and the J segment 0 bases; nucleotides outside the gene matches: 13. Germline-derived CDR1 and CDR2 are KGHSH and LQKENI. This CDR3 comprises 19 residues. The CDR3 coding sequence is TGTGCCAGCTCACCGAATCTGGGACAGGGAAGGATAAGCACAGATACGCAGTATTTT. Amino acid sequence: CASSPNLGQGRISTDTQYF.

The chain joins TRBV6-1 to TRBJ2-7; 7 bases map to TRBD1. V gave up 7 bases and J gave up 4 bases; unmatched junction bases: 7. Per the germline V gene, CDR1 is MNHNS and CDR2 is SASEGT. The CDR3 has 13 amino acids. This CDR3 reads CASTSGQEYEQYF. CDR3 DNA: TGTGCCAGCACCTCAGGACAGGAATACGAGCAGTACTTC.

The V and J genes are TRBV5-4 and TRBJ2-2; D ambiguous. The CDR3 covers 12 residues. CDR1 is SGHNT and CDR2 is YYREEE in the germline V gene (reference sequence). V lost 4 bases to trimming and J lost 5 bases, with 6 bases between them. Here the CDR3 reads CASSIPTGELFF. The CDR3 nucleotides are TGTGCCAGCAGCATTCCGACCGGGGAGCTGTTTTTT.

V and J are TRBV19 and TRBJ2-7; D might be TRBD2 (6 bases). Germline CDR1 is LNHDA and CDR2 is SQIVND (reference sequence). V lost 2 bases, J lost 12 bases, and 11 bases lay in between. This CDR3 region has 11 residues. CDR3 nucleotide sequence: TGTGCCAGTAGTATAACCGGGACTTGGTACTTC. This gives the protein CASSITGTWYF.

As concerns this clone: A read error may produce the germline difference seen at one junction end. The rearrangement uses TRBV10-3 and TRBJ1-5; 8 bases are shared with TRBD1. The CDR3 is made up of 17 amino acids. Germline CDR1 is ENHRY and CDR2 is SYGVKD. The CDR3 bases are TGTGCCACCAGTCGGACAGGGCTGGGGAATAGCAATCAGCCCCAGCATTTT. It translates to CATSRTGLGNSNQPQHF.

In this sample, this clone turned up once. The J gene is TRBJ1-3, the V gene TRBV11-3, with D perhaps TRBD1 (6 bases). Germline CDR1 SGHNT, CDR2 YENEEA. This CDR3 is 16 amino acids long. Trimming took off 6 bases at V and 3 bases at J, with 18 bases between the two ends. CDR3 nucleotides: TGTGCCAGCAGTCGGGAACGGGGGGCGCGTGGAAACACCATATATTTT. It yields the protein CASSRERGARGNTIYF. Using reference TRBV11-3 and TRBJ1-3 for the parts outside the CDR3, the full variable domain is EAGVVQSPRYKIIEKKQPVAFWCNPISGHNTLYWYLQNLGQGPELLIRYENEEAVDDSQLPKDRFSAERLKGVDSTLKIQPAELGDSAVYLCASSRERGARGNTIYFGEGSWLTVV.

V is TRBV9 and J is TRBJ1-2; a possible D gene is TRBD1 (5 bases). Trimming pared 0 bases from V and 0 bases from J, leaving 15 bases between. CDR3 length equals 17 residues. Germline V gene data show CDR1 as SGDLS and CDR2 as YYNGEE. CDR3 sequence: CASSVDLGTKSNYGYTF. CDR3 DNA sequence: TGTGCCAGCAGCGTAGATCTGGGGACTAAATCTAACTATGGCTACACCTTC.

The chain joins TRBV9 to TRBJ1-5, with 7 bases matching TRBD1. The V and J ends lost 0 bases and 6 bases, in that order; junction bases with no gene match: 6. This CDR3 comprises 15 residues. Per the germline V gene, CDR1 is SGDLS and CDR2 is YYNGEE. Here the CDR3 DNA reads TGTGCCAGCAGCGTAGGTGACAGGGCTGGTCAGCCCCAGCATTTT. It is translated as CASSVGDRAGQPQHF.

The rearrangement links TRBV7-9 to TRBJ2-4; D remains unclear. The CDR3 has 12 residues. Trimming took 9 bases from V and 3 from J, leaving 9 bases between them. Germline values: CDR1 SEHNR, CDR2 FQNEAQ (reference sequence). CDR3 sequence (DNA): TGTGCCAGTTTCGGTAGCAAAAACATTCAGTACTTC. Protein: CASFGSKNIQYF. The full variable domain, in which reference TRBV7-9 and TRBJ2-4 provide the parts outside the CDR3, is DTGVSQNPRHKITKRGQNVTFRCDPISEHNRLYWYRQTLGQGPEFLTYFQNEAQLEKSRLLSDRFSAERPKGSFSTLEIQRTEQGDSAMYLCASFGSKNIQYFGAGTRLSVL.

This clone showed up just a few times. This chain connects TRBV19 to TRBJ1-1, with a weak D call TRBD1 (6 bases). With 4 bases removed from V and 5 bases from J, the gap between germline ends came to 17 bases. From germline, CDR1 is LNHDA and CDR2 SQIVND (reference sequence). The CDR3 has 15 amino acids. CDR3 DNA: TGTGCCAGTAGTAGTGTGCGGGGGCGGAGGACTGAAGCTTTCTTT. Protein product: CASSSVRGRRTEAFF.

There are a few counts of this clone. Other DNA sequences of this sample code for an identical CDR3. V usage is TRBV4-1 and J usage is TRBJ2-7, with TRBD1 as a possible D gene (5 bases). Trimming cost V 0 bases and J 7 bases, with 13 bases left between them. Germline assignment: CDR1 MGHRA and CDR2 YSYEKL. The CDR3 runs to 14 residues. The CDR3 here is CASSQDLVGREQYF. In DNA, the CDR3 is TGCGCCAGCAGCCAAGACTTAGTGGGGCGGGAGCAGTACTTC.

The J gene is TRBJ2-5, the V gene TRBV5-1; 12 bases align to TRBD2. Germline V gene lookup returns CDR1 SGHRS and CDR2 YFSETQ. The V segment lost 0 bases and the J segment 5 bases; nucleotides outside the gene matches: 8. The CDR3 is 17 amino acids. CDR3 amino acids: CASSLATSGGPRETQYF. CDR3 bases: TGCGCCAGCAGCTTGGCCACTAGCGGGGGGCCGAGGGAGACCCAGTACTTC. The full variable domain, its missing parts supplied by reference TRBV5-1 and TRBJ2-5, is KAGVTQTPRYLIKTRGQQVTLSCSPISGHRSVSWYQQTPGQGLQFLFEYFSETQRNKGNFPGRFSGRQFSNSRSEMNVSTLELGDSALYLCASSLATSGGPRETQYFGPGTRLLVL.

The chain couples TRBV2 to TRBJ2-2; no firm D call. CDR3 size: 12 residues. Germline CDR1 reads SNHLY; CDR2 reads FYNNEI. V gave up 6 bases and J gave up 6 bases, with 8 bases separating them. The CDR3 DNA is TGTGCCAGCAGATTCCCTGCCGGGGAGCTGTTTTTT. Translation gives CASRFPAGELFF.

This clone was found once. CDR3 protein: CASSLDGQGVPRVLTF. CDR3 bases: TGCGCCAGCAGCTTGGACGGACAGGGGGTACCCCGGGTCCTGACTTTC. The gene calls are TRBV5-1 and TRBJ2-6; 10 positions agree with TRBD1. V dropped 0 bases and J dropped 13; count of bases not matched to a gene: 10. The CDR3 sequence is 16 residues long. Germline loops: CDR1 SGHRS, CDR2 YFSETQ.

This clone was recorded only once. The chain uses TRBV27 and TRBJ1-6; no definite D call. Deletions cut 6 bases from V and 0 bases from J, with 15 bases between. CDR1 is MNHEY, CDR2 SMNVEV, per germline (reference sequence). This CDR3 contains 17 residues. CDR3 nucleotide sequence: TGTGCCAGCAGCCGACGATCAGAGAGCTCCTATAATTCACCCCTCCACTTT. The encoded protein is CASSRRSESSYNSPLHF.

This chain uses TRBV5-1 with TRBJ2-3, with D maybe TRBD2 (5 bases). The CDR3 covers 15 residues. Germline values: CDR1 SGHRS, CDR2 YFSETQ. Deletions cut 0 bases from V and 0 bases from J, with 8 bases between. Written as DNA, the CDR3 is TGCGCCAGCAGCTTGGATGACTACAGCACAGATACGCAGTATTTT. Its protein product is CASSLDDYSTDTQYF.